This T cell receptor beta chain derives from a study of blood T cell repertoires in COVID-19. The method was immunoSEQ multiplex PCR; TCRdb's version includes in-frame clones alone and lacks a portion of them. This table has over 150,000 clones, about 80% appearing once. Germline V gene data show CDR1 as ENHRY and CDR2 as SYGVKD. V was pared by 10 bases and J by 3 bases, with 5 bases of the junction left unmatched. The CDR3 runs to 13 residues. This TCR came from a woman in her 70s with acute or convalescent COVID-19. Sequenced material: peripheral blood. This chain connects TRBV10-3 to TRBJ1-4; 7 positions agree with TRBD1. The CDR3 sequence is CASTGEANEKLFF. DNA for the CDR3: TGTGCCAGCACAGGGGAGGCTAATGAAAAACTGTTTTTT.